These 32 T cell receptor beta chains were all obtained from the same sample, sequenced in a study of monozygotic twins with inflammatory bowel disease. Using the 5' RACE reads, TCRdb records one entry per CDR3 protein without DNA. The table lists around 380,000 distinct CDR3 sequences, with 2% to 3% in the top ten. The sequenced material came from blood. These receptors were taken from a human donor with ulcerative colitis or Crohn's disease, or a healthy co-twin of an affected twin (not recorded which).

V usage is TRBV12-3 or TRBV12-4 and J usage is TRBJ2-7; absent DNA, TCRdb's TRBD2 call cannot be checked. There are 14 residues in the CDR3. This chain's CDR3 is CASSLGGRGYEQYF.

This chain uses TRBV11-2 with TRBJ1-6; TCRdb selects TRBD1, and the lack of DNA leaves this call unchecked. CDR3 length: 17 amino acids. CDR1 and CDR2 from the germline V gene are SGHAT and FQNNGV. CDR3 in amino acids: CASSSRSGTAPNSPLHF.

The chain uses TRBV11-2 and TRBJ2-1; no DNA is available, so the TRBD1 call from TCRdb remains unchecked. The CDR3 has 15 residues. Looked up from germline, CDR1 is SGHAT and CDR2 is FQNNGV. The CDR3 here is CASSLRDPFSDEQFF.

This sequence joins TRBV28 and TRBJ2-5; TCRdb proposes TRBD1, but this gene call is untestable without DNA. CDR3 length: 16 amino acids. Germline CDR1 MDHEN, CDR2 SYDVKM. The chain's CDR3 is CASSSTLDRYQETQYF.

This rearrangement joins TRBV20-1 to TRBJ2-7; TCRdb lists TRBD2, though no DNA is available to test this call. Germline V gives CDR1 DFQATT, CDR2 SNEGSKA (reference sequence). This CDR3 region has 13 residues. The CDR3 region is CSPLGLARYEQYF.

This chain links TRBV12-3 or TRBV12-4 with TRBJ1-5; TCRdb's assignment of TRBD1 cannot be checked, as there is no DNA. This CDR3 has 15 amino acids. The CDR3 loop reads CASSLGVGQSQPQHF.

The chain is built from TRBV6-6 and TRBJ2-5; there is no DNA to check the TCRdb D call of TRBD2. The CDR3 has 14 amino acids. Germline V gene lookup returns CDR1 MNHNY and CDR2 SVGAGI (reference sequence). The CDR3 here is CASSKLAGEETQYF.

The chain's CDR3 is CSASKGVSYNEQFF. The chain links TRBV20-1 to TRBJ2-1; with no DNA, the TCRdb D assignment of TRBD1 cannot be verified. Germline-derived CDR1 and CDR2 are DFQATT and SNEGSKA (reference sequence). This CDR3 is 14 amino acids long.

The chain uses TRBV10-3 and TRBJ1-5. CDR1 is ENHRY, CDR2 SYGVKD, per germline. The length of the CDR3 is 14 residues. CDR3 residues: CAISESGTPQPQHF.

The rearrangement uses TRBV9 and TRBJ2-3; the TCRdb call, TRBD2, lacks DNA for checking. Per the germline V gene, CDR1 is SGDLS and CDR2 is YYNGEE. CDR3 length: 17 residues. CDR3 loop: CASSNAQLAGGSDTQYF.

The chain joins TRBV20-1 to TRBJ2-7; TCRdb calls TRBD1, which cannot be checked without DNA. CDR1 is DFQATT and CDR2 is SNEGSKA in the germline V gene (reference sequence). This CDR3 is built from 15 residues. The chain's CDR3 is CSAPEPSGQDSEQYF.

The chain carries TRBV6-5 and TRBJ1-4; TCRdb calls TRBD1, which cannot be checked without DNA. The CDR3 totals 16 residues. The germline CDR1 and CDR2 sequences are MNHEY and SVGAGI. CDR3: CASSYSKGAGNEKLFF.

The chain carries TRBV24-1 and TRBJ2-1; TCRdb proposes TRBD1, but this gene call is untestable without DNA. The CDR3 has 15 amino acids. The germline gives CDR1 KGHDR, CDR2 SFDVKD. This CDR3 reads CATSDLGGTGRKQFF.

The CDR3 reads CASRGGGWNYGYTF. The V gene is TRBV6-1, the J gene TRBJ1-2. Germline-derived CDR1 and CDR2 are MNHNS and SASEGT. This CDR3 is 14 amino acids long.

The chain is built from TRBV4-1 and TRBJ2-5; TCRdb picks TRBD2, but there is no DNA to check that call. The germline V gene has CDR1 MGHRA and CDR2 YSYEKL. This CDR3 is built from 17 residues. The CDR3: CASSQDSIAGFVETQYF.

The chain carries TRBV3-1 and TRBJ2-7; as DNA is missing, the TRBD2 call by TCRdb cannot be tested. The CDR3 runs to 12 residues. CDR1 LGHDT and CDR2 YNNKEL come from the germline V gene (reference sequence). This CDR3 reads CATSHLASEQYF.

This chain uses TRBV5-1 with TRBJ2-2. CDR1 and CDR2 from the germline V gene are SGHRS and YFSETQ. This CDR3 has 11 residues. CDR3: CASSLLGELFF.

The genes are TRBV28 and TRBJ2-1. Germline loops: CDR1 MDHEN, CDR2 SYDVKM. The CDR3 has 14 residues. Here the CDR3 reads CASSLEPLLNEQFF.

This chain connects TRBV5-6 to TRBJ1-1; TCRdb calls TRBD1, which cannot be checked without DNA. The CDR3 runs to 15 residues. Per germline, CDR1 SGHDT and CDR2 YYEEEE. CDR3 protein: CASSSPLGGKIEAFF.

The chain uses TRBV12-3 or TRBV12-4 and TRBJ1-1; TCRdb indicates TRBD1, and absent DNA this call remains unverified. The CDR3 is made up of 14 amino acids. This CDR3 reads CASSAGVRNTEAFF.

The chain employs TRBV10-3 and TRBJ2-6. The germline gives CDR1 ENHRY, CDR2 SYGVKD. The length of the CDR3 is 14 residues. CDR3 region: CAISVTSGANVLTF.

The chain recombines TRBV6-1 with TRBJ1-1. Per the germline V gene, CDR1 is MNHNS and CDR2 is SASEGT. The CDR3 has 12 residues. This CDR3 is CASSEGIIEAFF.

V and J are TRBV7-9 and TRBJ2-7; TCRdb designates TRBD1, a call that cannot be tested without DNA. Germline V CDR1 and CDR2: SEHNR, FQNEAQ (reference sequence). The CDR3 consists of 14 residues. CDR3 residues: CASSLGGQGFEQYF.

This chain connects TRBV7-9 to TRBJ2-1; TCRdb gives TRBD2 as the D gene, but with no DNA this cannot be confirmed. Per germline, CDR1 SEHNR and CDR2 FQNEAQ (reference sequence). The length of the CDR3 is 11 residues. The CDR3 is CASTAGREQFF.

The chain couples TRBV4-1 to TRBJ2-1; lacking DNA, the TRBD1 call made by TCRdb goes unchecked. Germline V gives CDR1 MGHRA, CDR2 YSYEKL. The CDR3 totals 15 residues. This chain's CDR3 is CASSQEQGAFNEQFF.

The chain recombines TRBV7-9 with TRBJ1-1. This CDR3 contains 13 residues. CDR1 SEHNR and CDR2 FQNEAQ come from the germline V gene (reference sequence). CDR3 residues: CASSSHSNTEAFF.

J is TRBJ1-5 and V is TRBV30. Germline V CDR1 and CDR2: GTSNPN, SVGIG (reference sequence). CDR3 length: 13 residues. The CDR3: CAWSVQGGQPQHF.

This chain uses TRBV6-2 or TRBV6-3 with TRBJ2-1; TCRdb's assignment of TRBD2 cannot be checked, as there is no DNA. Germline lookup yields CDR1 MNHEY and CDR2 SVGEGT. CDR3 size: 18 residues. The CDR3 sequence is CASTPGTSETSTYNEQFF.

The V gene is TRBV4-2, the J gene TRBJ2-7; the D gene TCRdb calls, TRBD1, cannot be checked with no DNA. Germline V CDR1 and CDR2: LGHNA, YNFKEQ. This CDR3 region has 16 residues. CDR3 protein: CASSQDARGGSYEQYF.

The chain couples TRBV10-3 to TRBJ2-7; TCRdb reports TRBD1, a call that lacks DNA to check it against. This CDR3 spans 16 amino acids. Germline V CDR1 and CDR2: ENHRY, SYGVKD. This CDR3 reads CAISGISTGGRYEQYF.

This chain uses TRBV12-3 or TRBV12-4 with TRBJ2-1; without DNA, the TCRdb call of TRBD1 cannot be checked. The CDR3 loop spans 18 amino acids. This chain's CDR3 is CASSEPQQGRGYDNEQFF.

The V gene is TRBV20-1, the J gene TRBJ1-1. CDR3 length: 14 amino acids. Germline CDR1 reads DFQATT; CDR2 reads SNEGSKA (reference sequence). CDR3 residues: CSASESGFWTEAFF.